These T cell receptor beta chains were read from a single sample in a study of blood T cell repertoires in COVID-19. Here immunoSEQ multiplex PCR was the method, and the copy in TCRdb shows in-frame clones only, minus some. The sample yields about 130,000 clones, around 79% seen once. Material: peripheral blood. These receptors came from a woman between 65 and 79 years old with COVID-19, enrolled during active disease. CDR3s include the opening cysteine and the closing phenylalanine or tryptophan. The D gene is left open where the match is weak. Clone size is not always given. Where it is, it says once, few, many or a class for expanded clones.

once | . | TRBJ2-1 | TRBV27 | TGTGCCAGCAGTTTATGGCTAACCAGGGACAATGAGCAGTTCTTC | CASSLWLTRDNEQFF
. | . | TRBJ2-1 | TRBV28 | TGTGCCAGCAGCCTAGCGTACAATGAGCAGTTCTTC | CASSLAYNEQFF
once | TRBD1 | TRBJ1-3 | TRBV4-2 | TGTGCCAGCAGCCCGCAGGGGGGCGGAAACACCATATATTTT | CASSPQGGGNTIYF
. | TRBD1 | TRBJ2-3 | TRBV7-2 | TGTGCCAGCACCCTCGGACAGGGTTGGGATACGCAGTATTTT | CASTLGQGWDTQYF
. | . | TRBJ1-1 | TRBV6-1 | TGTGCCAGCAGTGACAGGGTAAGGGGAAACACTGAAGCTTTCTTT | CASSDRVRGNTEAFF
. | . | TRBJ1-5 | TRBV30 | TGTGCCTGGAGTACGGGACTTCGAGAGCCCCAGCATTTT | CAWSTGLREPQHF
. | . | TRBJ1-1 | TRBV19 | TGTGCCACCTGGGGGGCTGAAGCTTTCTTT | CATWGAEAFF
few | TRBD1 | TRBJ1-5 | TRBV18 | TGTGCCAGCTCACCGACAGGGAGACAGGCCCAGCATTTT | CASSPTGRQAQHF
. | TRBD1 | TRBJ2-6 | TRBV28 | TGTGCCAGCAGCGAAACAGGGGGCGCATCTGGGGCCAACGTCCTGACTTTC | CASSETGGASGANVLTF
. | . | TRBJ2-1 | TRBV7-2 | TGTGCCAGCAGCTTAGCGGGGGGGCCTAATGAGCAGTTCTTC | CASSLAGGPNEQFF
few | TRBD1 | TRBJ1-1 | TRBV11-2 | TGTGCCAGCAGCGATCGGACAGGGAGAGGTGGAAACACTGAAGCTTTCTTT | CASSDRTGRGGNTEAFF
. | TRBD2 | TRBJ2-2 | TRBV7-2 | TGTGCCAGCAGCCCCGGACTAGCGGGGGCCTACGGGGAGCTGTTTTTT | CASSPGLAGAYGELFF
. | TRBD1 | TRBJ2-1 | TRBV28 | TGTGCCAGCAGTTTTTTGGACAGGGTTCACAATGAGCAGTTCTTC | CASSFLDRVHNEQFF
few | TRBD1 | TRBJ1-6 | TRBV7-2 | TGTGCCAGCAGCTTAGCGGGACAGGGGGCGATAGGGAATTCACCCCTCCACTTT | CASSLAGQGAIGNSPLHF
. | TRBD2 | TRBJ2-1 | TRBV5-5 | TGTGCCAGCAGCTTGTGGTATAGCGGGGGTTCGGACAATGAGCAGTTCTTC | CASSLWYSGGSDNEQFF
. | . | TRBJ2-2 | TRBV3-1/TRBV3-2 | TGTGCCAGCAGCCAAAAGGGGTCGGGGGAGCTGTTTTTT | CASSQKGSGELFF
. | TRBD1 | TRBJ1-5 | TRBV2 | TGTGCCAGCAGTGGACAGGGGGAACAGCCCCAGCATTTT | CASSGQGEQPQHF
. | TRBD2 | TRBJ2-6 | TRBV2 | TGTGCCAGCAACATCGGGAGGGGTGCTAGCTCTGGGGCCAACGTCCTGACTTTC | CASNIGRGASSGANVLTF
. | TRBD2 | TRBJ2-3 | TRBV27 | TGTGCCAGCAAGCGAGCGGGGGGGCCTTATACCACAGATACGCAGTATTTT | CASKRAGGPYTTDTQYF
. | . | TRBJ2-2 | TRBV6-5 | TGTGCCAGCCTGGACACGAACACCGGGGAGCTGTTTTTT | CASLDTNTGELFF
. | . | TRBJ2-4 | TRBV6-1 | TGTGCCAGCAGTGAAAGAGGGGGCGGAGGGGACATTCAGTACTTC | CASSERGGGGDIQYF
. | TRBD1 | TRBJ1-4 | TRBV11-2 | TGTGCCAGCAGCTTGCGGTGGGGGGCGGGACAGGAGAATGAAAAACTGTTTTTT | CASSLRWGAGQENEKLFF
. | TRBD2 | TRBJ2-7 | TRBV13 | TGTGCCAGCAGCTTAGAAGGACTAGCGGGGAGGGAGCAGTACTTC | CASSLEGLAGREQYF
. | TRBD1 | TRBJ2-7 | TRBV6-2/TRBV6-3 | TGTGCCAGCAGTTACTCAGGGGGCCGACGGAGCTTC | CASSYSGGRRSF
. | . | TRBJ1-3 | TRBV5-1 | TGCGCCAGCAGCTCGGCAGGGTTCTCTGGAAACACCATATATTTT | CASSSAGFSGNTIYF
. | . | TRBJ1-2 | TRBV28 | TGTGCCAGCACCCCAACTGCGCCAAATAATGGCTACACCTTC | CASTPTAPNNGYTF